These 26 T cell receptor beta chains came from one sample sequenced in a study of monozygotic twins with cystic fibrosis (dated by TCRdb to about 2021). Library method: the immunoSEQ multiplex PCR assay. What TCRdb holds here is the immuneACCESS table cut down to in-frame rearrangements. Part of the clones is not present; checked against another copy, under half of the missing clones reflect an unresolved V gene, and the others are unexplained. This sample has about 14,000 clones in its table, and about 93% of those were observed once. Of the sample, 9.3% is held by the ten largest clones. The specimen sequenced was blood. The receptors derive from a girl aged 2-10 years with cystic fibrosis.

The V gene is TRBV7-9, the J gene TRBJ2-1, with 8 bases aligning to TRBD2. V gave up 1 base and J gave up 4 bases; unmatched junction bases: 3. The CDR3 has 15 amino acids. The V gene's germline CDR1 is SEHNR and CDR2 FQNEAQ (reference sequence). The CDR3 DNA follows: TGTGCCAGCAGCTTAGGAGCGGGAGTGTACAATGAGCAGTTCTTC. Its translation: CASSLGAGVYNEQFF.

This chain joins TRBV7-9 and TRBJ1-4, with 7 bases identical to TRBD1. This CDR3 has 15 residues. The J segment lost 4 bases and the V segment lost 3 bases, leaving 5 bases of the junction unmatched. From germline, CDR1 is SEHNR and CDR2 FQNEAQ (reference sequence). The CDR3, as DNA: TGTGCCAGCAGCTTCGGGACAGCCGATAATGAAAAACTGTTTTTT. Protein sequence: CASSFGTADNEKLFF.

The rearrangement joins TRBV19 to TRBJ1-1, with D uncertain. The germline V gene encodes CDR1 LNHDA and CDR2 SQIVND (reference sequence). Trimming removed 6 bases from V and 5 bases from J, with 16 bases in between. The CDR3 is 14 residues long. This CDR3 is CASRVRFMGTEAFF. In DNA, the CDR3 is TGTGCCAGTAGGGTACGGTTCATGGGGACTGAAGCTTTCTTT.

V and J are TRBV18 and TRBJ2-3; 15 positions match TRBD2. CDR1 and CDR2 from the germline V gene are KGHSH and LQKENI. The CDR3 is made up of 15 amino acids. V lost 3 bases to trimming and J lost 7 bases; unmatched junction nucleotides: 2. The CDR3 protein is CASSPGLAGGNTQYF. For the CDR3, the DNA is TGTGCCAGCTCACCGGGACTAGCGGGAGGTAATACGCAGTATTTT.

The rearrangement links TRBV28 to TRBJ1-5; D may be TRBD1 (6 bases). The CDR3 runs to 15 residues. The V gene lost 6 bases and the J gene lost 4 bases, with 16 bases spanning the gap. Germline V CDR1 and CDR2: MDHEN, SYDVKM. The CDR3: CASRPRDIGNQPQHF. The CDR3 coding sequence is TGTGCCAGCAGACCCCGGGACATAGGGAATCAGCCCCAGCATTTT.

V is TRBV7-2 and J is TRBJ1-3, with TRBD1 identical over 7 bases. V was clipped by 0 bases and J by 0 bases; unmatched bases: 5. The CDR3 runs 17 residues. Germline V CDR1 and CDR2: SGHTA, FQGNSA. CDR3: CASSLARAGGSGNTIYF. CDR3 sequence (DNA): TGTGCCAGCAGCTTAGCAAGGGCAGGGGGCTCTGGAAACACCATATATTTT. The full variable domain, rest sourced from reference TRBV7-2 and TRBJ1-3, is GAGVSQSPSNKVTEKGKDVELRCDPISGHTALYWYRQSLGQGLEFLIYFQGNSAPDKSGLPSDRFSAERTGGSVSTLTIQRTQQEDSAVYLCASSLARAGGSGNTIYFGEGSWLTVV.

This chain connects TRBV19 to TRBJ1-1; D uncertain. From germline, CDR1 is LNHDA and CDR2 SQIVND (reference sequence). V was shortened by 8 bases and J by 5 bases, with 12 bases between the two germline ends. The CDR3 has 12 amino acids. This CDR3 is CASRTPRTEAFF. The CDR3 bases are TGTGCCAGTCGAACCCCTAGGACTGAAGCTTTCTTT.

The rearrangement links TRBV9 to TRBJ1-2, with TRBD1 matching 7 bases. After removal of 4 bases from V and 0 bases from J, the junction contained 6 bases not matched to a gene. CDR3 size: 15 residues. The V gene's germline CDR1 is SGDLS and CDR2 YYNGEE. CDR3 sequence reads: CASSKSGGPNYGYTF. CDR3 coding DNA: TGTGCCAGCAGCAAATCAGGGGGACCTAACTATGGCTACACCTTC. Filled out from reference TRBV9 and TRBJ1-2, the complete variable domain reads DSGVTQTPKHLITATGQRVTLRCSPRSGDLSVYWYQQSLDQGLQFLIQYYNGEERAKGNILERFSAQQFPDLHSELNLSSLELGDSALYFCASSKSGGPNYGYTFGSGTRLTVV.

The chain links TRBV28 to TRBJ1-5; D is possibly TRBD1 (5 bases). In germline, CDR1 is MDHEN, CDR2 SYDVKM. V was clipped by 8 bases and J by 0 bases, with 29 bases between them. The CDR3 covers 20 residues. CDR3 residues: CASPPMELGLPIYSNQPQHF. The CDR3 region has the DNA TGTGCCAGCCCCCCTATGGAGCTGGGGCTACCCATTTATAGCAATCAGCCCCAGCATTTT.

By share, this clone ranks as medium-sized. The chain carries TRBV27 and TRBJ2-7, with 7 bases lining up with TRBD1. This CDR3 has 15 amino acids. V gave up 6 bases and J gave up 3 bases; unmatched junction bases: 11. The germline CDR1 and CDR2 sequences are MNHEY and SMNVEV (reference sequence). Here the CDR3 DNA reads TGTGCCAGCAGGCCAACAGGGGCTCGGGACTACGAGCAGTACTTC. This sequence encodes CASRPTGARDYEQYF.

The chain uses TRBV6-6 and TRBJ2-5; weak D call: TRBD1 (6 bases). The germline gives CDR1 MNHNY, CDR2 SVGAGI (reference sequence). Between the trimmed V and J ends, which lost 5 bases and 2 bases, there was a span of 9 bases. The CDR3 loop spans 13 amino acids. The CDR3 spells CASSRTAQETQYF. DNA for the CDR3: TGTGCCAGCAGTCGGACAGCTCAAGAGACCCAGTACTTC.

This chain links TRBV4-2 with TRBJ1-4; no reliable D call. V was pared by 0 bases and J by 3 bases, with 14 bases between. CDR3 length: 17 residues. CDR1 is LGHNA and CDR2 is YNFKEQ in the germline V gene. The chain's CDR3 is CASSQDHPMAANEKLFF. The CDR3 DNA follows: TGTGCCAGCAGCCAAGATCATCCTATGGCGGCTAATGAAAAACTGTTTTTT.

V gene TRBV2 combines with J gene TRBJ2-1, with 8 bases matching TRBD2. V gave up 10 bases and J gave up 16 bases; unmatched junction bases: 12. In germline, CDR1 is SNHLY, CDR2 FYNNEI. The CDR3 spans 11 residues. CDR3 DNA: TGTGCCACCGGGGGGGATAGCGCGATCTTCTTC. This codes for CATGGDSAIFF.

The rearrangement joins TRBV7-2 to TRBJ1-1, with D possibly being TRBD1 (6 bases). The germline V and J ends were trimmed by 10 bases and 4 bases, with 13 bases remaining between them. Germline V lookup: CDR1 SGHTA, CDR2 FQGNSA. The CDR3 has 12 amino acids. The chain's CDR3 is CATGYRATEAFF. The DNA of the CDR3 is TGTGCCACTGGCTACAGGGCCACTGAAGCTTTCTTT.

CDR3 in DNA: TGTGCCAGCAGACCCGGGACACCAACCTCAGGATGGACTGAAGCTTTCTTT. It is translated as CASRPGTPTSGWTEAFF. The chain couples TRBV5-5 to TRBJ1-1; possible D gene TRBD1, 6 bases. This CDR3 comprises 17 residues. Trimming pared 5 bases from V and 5 bases from J, leaving 25 bases between. Germline values: CDR1 SGHKS, CDR2 YYEKEE (reference sequence).

This CDR3 is CASSLARGGESLADTQYF. The DNA for the CDR3 is TGCGCCAGCAGCTTGGCCAGAGGAGGGGAGAGTTTGGCAGATACGCAGTATTTT. This rearrangement joins TRBV5-1 to TRBJ2-3; D may be TRBD2 (6 bases). V was cut by 0 bases and J by 4 bases, with 21 bases left in between. The CDR3 spans 18 residues. The germline gives CDR1 SGHRS, CDR2 YFSETQ. Complete variable domain (other parts from reference TRBV5-1 and TRBJ2-3): KAGVTQTPRYLIKTRGQQVTLSCSPISGHRSVSWYQQTPGQGLQFLFEYFSETQRNKGNFPGRFSGRQFSNSRSEMNVSTLELGDSALYLCASSLARGGESLADTQYFGPGTRLTVL.

The V gene is TRBV5-1, the J gene TRBJ2-2, with D hard to call. The CDR3 covers 16 residues. Germline V gives CDR1 SGHRS, CDR2 YFSETQ. V lost 4 bases and J lost 0, with 13 bases in between. The CDR3 DNA follows: TGCGCCAGCAGCCCCGCGGCTGGAACGAACACCGGGGAGCTGTTTTTT. Encoded protein: CASSPAAGTNTGELFF.

This sequence joins TRBV30 and TRBJ1-1; D perhaps matches TRBD1 (5 bases). The V gene's germline CDR1 is GTSNPN and CDR2 SVGIG (reference sequence). V was trimmed by 0 bases and J by 4 bases, leaving 15 bases between them. This CDR3 region has 15 residues. DNA for the CDR3: TGTGCCTGGAGTGTGGGCGGGGCTCTGCCCACTGAAGCTTTCTTT. It codes for CAWSVGGALPTEAFF.

The chain uses TRBV9 and TRBJ2-3; 8 bases line up with TRBD2. The CDR3 extends over 14 amino acids. Germline V gives CDR1 SGDLS, CDR2 YYNGEE. V dropped 5 bases and J dropped 5; count of bases not matched to a gene: 7. Here the CDR3 reads CASSAAGAGDTQYF. The CDR3 DNA sequence: TGTGCCAGCAGTGCAGCGGGAGCAGGAGATACGCAGTATTTT.

This chain joins TRBV28 and TRBJ1-1; possible D gene TRBD1, 5 bases. This CDR3 contains 16 residues. In germline, CDR1 is MDHEN, CDR2 SYDVKM. Trimming stripped 6 bases from V and 2 bases from J, with 19 bases between. This chain's CDR3 is CASSYPSGAFNTEAFF. The CDR3 DNA is TGTGCCAGCAGCTACCCCTCCGGGGCCTTTAACACTGAAGCTTTCTTT.

Here the CDR3 DNA reads TGTGCCAGCAGCACGAGCAGGGAGGCAGATACGCAGTATTTT. It yields the protein CASSTSREADTQYF. The rearrangement uses TRBV7-7 and TRBJ2-3; possible D gene TRBD2, 6 bases. The germline gives CDR1 SSHAT, CDR2 FNYEAQ (reference sequence). This CDR3 spans 14 amino acids. V was trimmed by 5 bases and J by 4 bases, leaving 13 bases between them.

J is TRBJ1-5 and V is TRBV28; no reliable D call. Germline CDR1 is MDHEN and CDR2 is SYDVKM. V shed 5 bases and J shed 6 bases, with 17 bases lying between them. The CDR3 is made up of 15 amino acids. This CDR3 reads CASSPGYGSSQPQHF. CDR3 in DNA: TGTGCCAGCAGTCCCGGGTATGGGTCTAGTCAGCCCCAGCATTTT.

This rearrangement joins TRBV13 to TRBJ2-7; 10 bases are a match to TRBD2. V lost 2 bases and J lost 3; bases outside the gene matches: 1. There are 14 residues in the CDR3. Germline CDR1 reads PRHDT; CDR2 reads FYEKMQ (reference sequence). CDR3 protein: CASSLRTSGYEQYF. The CDR3 DNA follows: TGTGCCAGCAGCTTAAGGACTAGCGGCTACGAGCAGTACTTC.

The V gene is TRBV6-1, the J gene TRBJ2-1; TRBD1 or TRBD2 may be the D gene (5 bases each). Per germline, CDR1 MNHNS and CDR2 SASEGT. CDR3 size: 17 residues. V lost 0 bases and J 6 bases, leaving 18 bases between the germline ends. The CDR3: CASSEALRVLGVNEQFF. DNA for the CDR3: TGTGCCAGCAGTGAAGCGCTTCGGGTTTTGGGGGTCAATGAGCAGTTCTTC.

The J gene is TRBJ1-1, the V gene TRBV7-3, with no clear D. The CDR3 consists of 14 residues. Trimming removed 0 bases from V and 5 bases from J, with 10 bases in between. Germline V gene sequence: CDR1 SGHTA, CDR2 FQGTGA. The CDR3 region is CASSLTGSGTEAFF. The CDR3 bases are TGTGCCAGCAGCTTAACGGGGTCCGGAACTGAAGCTTTCTTT.

The chain links TRBV19 to TRBJ1-5; D uncertain. This CDR3 is built from 14 residues. Germline CDR1 LNHDA, CDR2 SQIVND (reference sequence). V lost 4 bases and J 3 bases, leaving 10 bases between the germline ends. The CDR3 sequence is CASSTPRLNQPQHF. CDR3 sequence (DNA): TGTGCCAGTAGTACCCCCAGGCTCAATCAGCCCCAGCATTTT.